The present T cell receptor beta chain was sequenced within a study of cytomegalovirus exposure and HLA in healthy donors. Findings and caveats of the study: In terms of immune exposure information, only CMV serostatus was available. An analysis that was carried out later associated 15,000 to 20,000 TCR beta sequences with HLA alleles at 0.05 false discovery rate. A previous analysis found most TCR beta V segments productive roughly 87% or roughly 30% of the time.

From germline, CDR1 is MNHEY and CDR2 SMNVEV (reference sequence). The length of the CDR3 is 12 residues. Trimming took off 6 bases at V and 2 bases at J, with 8 bases between the two ends. It was with 60 Vbeta and 13 Jbeta primers that the PCR ran. Sequencing was performed with immunoSEQ multiplex PCR; in TCRdb, only in-frame clones are kept and a portion is missing. The repertoire holds around 81,000 clones, about 64% seen once, with about 5.7% in the top ten. Notes on this clone: Its antigen is as yet unknown.

The chain links TRBV27 to TRBJ2-7; D possibly corresponds to TRBD2 (6 bases). Sample: PBMCs. This TCR derives from a man between 25 and 39 years old in good health and CMV-seropositive. CDR3 residues: CASRTGAYEQYF. CDR3 nucleotide sequence: TGTGCCAGCAGGACGGGGGCCTACGAGCAGTACTTC.